One sample yielded the 30 T cell receptor beta chains listed below, sequenced in a study of cytomegalovirus exposure and HLA in healthy donors. Assay: immunoSEQ multiplex PCR; the TCRdb copy retains only in-frame clones and omits some. The sample records about 180,000 clones, 85% being singletons. Sequencing was done on a sample of PBMCs. The receptors stem from a man younger than 30 in good health and CMV-seropositive.

In DNA form, the CDR3 reads TGTGCCAGCAGTATCATACAGGGGACTAACTATGGCTACACCTTC. Its translation is CASSIIQGTNYGYTF. The V and J genes are TRBV28 and TRBJ1-2, with 7 bases lining up with TRBD1. Trimming at V came to 5 bases and at J to 0 bases, leaving 6 bases not matched to a gene. This CDR3 is built from 15 residues. Germline CDR1 reads MDHEN; CDR2 reads SYDVKM.

The chain joins TRBV30 to TRBJ1-1; D is possibly TRBD1 (5 bases). From germline, CDR1 is GTSNPN and CDR2 SVGIG (reference sequence). Trimming took 5 bases from V and 5 from J, leaving 9 bases between them. CDR3 length: 11 amino acids. The CDR3 protein is CAWEAGTEAFF. The CDR3 DNA sequence: TGTGCCTGGGAAGCAGGGACTGAAGCTTTCTTT.

The V gene is TRBV28, the J gene TRBJ2-1, with TRBD2 matching 8 bases. The CDR3 length is 19 residues. CDR1 and CDR2 from the germline V gene are MDHEN and SYDVKM. Trimming cost V 4 bases and J 1 base; bases outside gene matches: 15. The CDR3 is CASSSFGRGGDSSYNEQFF. CDR3 sequence (DNA): TGTGCCAGCAGTTCCTTCGGGAGGGGCGGGGATAGTTCCTACAATGAGCAGTTCTTC.

There are a few counts of this clone. The CDR3 DNA is TGCGCCAGCAGCTTGAGCCTCACTAGAGGACAAGAGACCCAGTACTTC. It encodes CASSLSLTRGQETQYF. The rearrangement uses TRBV5-1 and TRBJ2-5; tentative D call: TRBD2 (5 bases). V was pared by 1 base and J by 2 bases, with 15 bases between. Germline CDR1 and CDR2: SGHRS and YFSETQ. The CDR3 loop spans 16 amino acids.

The chain recombines TRBV6-6 with TRBJ1-1, with a possible D match to TRBD1 (6 bases). Per the germline V gene, CDR1 is MNHNY and CDR2 is SVGAGI (reference sequence). V was pared by 7 bases and J by 1 base, with 13 bases between. This CDR3 is built from 14 residues. The CDR3 reads CASTLQGPNTEAFF. The CDR3 DNA sequence: TGTGCCAGCACTCTACAGGGTCCGAACACTGAAGCTTTCTTT.

Note on this clone: The same CDR3 also results from other DNA sequences found in this sample. The rearrangement links TRBV6-5 to TRBJ2-6, with a tentative D call TRBD2 (6 bases). The V and J ends lost 0 bases and 0 bases respectively, with 6 bases between them. The germline gives CDR1 MNHEY, CDR2 SVGAGI. The CDR3 contains 16 residues. The CDR3 protein is CASSYSGGSGANVLTF. As DNA, the CDR3 is TGTGCCAGCAGTTACTCGGGGGGCTCTGGGGCCAACGTCCTGACTTTC.

V usage is TRBV4-1 and J usage is TRBJ2-3; 9 nucleotides align to TRBD2. V gave up 4 bases and J gave up 6 bases; unmatched junction bases: 11. The CDR3 has 16 residues. The V gene's germline CDR1 is MGHRA and CDR2 YSYEKL. The CDR3 here is CASSRHSGSAVDTQYF. The CDR3 DNA reads TGCGCCAGCAGCCGCCATAGCGGGAGTGCCGTTGATACGCAGTATTTT.

This clone was detected a few times. The CDR3, as DNA: TGTGCCAGCAGCTTGTCACTAGCGGTGAACACCGGGGAGCTGTTTTTT. This sequence encodes CASSLSLAVNTGELFF. The rearrangement uses TRBV5-4 and TRBJ2-2; 8 bases are a match to TRBD2. Germline loops: CDR1 SGHNT, CDR2 YYREEE (reference sequence). This CDR3 region has 16 residues. V lost 1 base and J lost 1; bases outside the gene matches: 3.

This chain uses TRBV11-3 with TRBJ2-5; D perhaps matches TRBD2 (5 bases). The germline gives CDR1 SGHNT, CDR2 YENEEA. V was clipped by 3 bases and J by 2 bases, with 7 bases between them. The CDR3 sequence is 13 residues long. CDR3 bases: TGTGCCAGCAGCTTTCGGGGACAAGAGACCCAGTACTTC. It encodes CASSFRGQETQYF.

V is TRBV9 and J is TRBJ1-1; D gene unclear. From germline, CDR1 is SGDLS and CDR2 YYNGEE. This CDR3 is built from 13 residues. V lost 4 bases and J 1 base, leaving 8 bases between the germline ends. Written as DNA, the CDR3 is TGTGCCAGCAGCCCAGGTTCGAACACTGAAGCTTTCTTT. Its protein product is CASSPGSNTEAFF.

The chain joins TRBV11-2 to TRBJ2-3; the D is unclear. V gave up 5 bases and J gave up 0 bases, with 6 bases separating them. From germline, CDR1 is SGHAT and CDR2 FQNNGV. The CDR3 has 13 residues. This CDR3 is CASSEASTDTQYF. In nucleotides, the CDR3 is TGTGCCAGCAGCGAGGCTAGCACAGATACGCAGTATTTT.

CDR3 residues: CAWSPGTNTGELFF. DNA of the CDR3: TGTGCCTGGAGTCCCGGGACAAACACCGGGGAGCTGTTTTTT. This rearrangement joins TRBV30 to TRBJ2-2; TRBD1 is a possible D gene (6 bases). Germline V lookup: CDR1 GTSNPN, CDR2 SVGIG (reference sequence). The CDR3 is made up of 14 amino acids. V shed 2 bases and J shed 2 bases, with 9 bases lying between them.

The J gene is TRBJ2-1, the V gene TRBV6-4; possibly TRBD2 for D (6 bases). Per germline, CDR1 MRHNA and CDR2 SNTAGT. The CDR3 sequence is 14 residues long. The V gene lost 8 bases and the J gene lost 1 base, with 12 bases spanning the gap. The CDR3, as DNA: TGTGCCAGCCTGCGGGACCCTTCCTACAATGAGCAGTTCTTC. Its protein product is CASLRDPSYNEQFF.

This clone appeared a few times. V and J are TRBV6-4 and TRBJ2-1; tentatively, D is TRBD1 (5 bases). The V and J ends lost 0 bases and 8 bases respectively, with 11 bases between them. The CDR3 has 14 amino acids. Germline CDR1 and CDR2: MRHNA and SNTAGT. CDR3 in DNA: TGTGCCAGCAGTGACTCCCCAGGGTCAGATGAGCAGTTCTTC. Protein: CASSDSPGSDEQFF.

The J gene is TRBJ1-5, the V gene TRBV2; the D is unclear. The germline V gene encodes CDR1 SNHLY and CDR2 FYNNEI. This CDR3 is built from 14 residues. Trimming cost V 6 bases and J 5 bases, with 14 bases left between them. CDR3 sequence reads: CASSASLADQPQHF. The CDR3 DNA is TGTGCCAGCAGCGCGAGTCTTGCTGATCAGCCCCAGCATTTT.

This chain connects TRBV30 to TRBJ1-3, with 10 nucleotides matching TRBD1. This CDR3 comprises 14 residues. The V segment lost 6 bases and the J segment 6 bases; nucleotides outside the gene matches: 8. From germline, CDR1 is GTSNPN and CDR2 SVGIG (reference sequence). The CDR3 sequence: CACPRGTGENTIYF. Here the CDR3 DNA reads TGTGCCTGTCCGCGAGGGACAGGGGAAAACACCATATATTTT.

This clone appeared once. In DNA form, the CDR3 reads TGCGCCAGCAGCCAAGACAGGACAGGGCATAACTATGGCTACACCTTC. It yields the protein CASSQDRTGHNYGYTF. This chain joins TRBV4-1 and TRBJ1-2; 8 bases match TRBD1. The CDR3 is 16 residues long. The germline CDR1 and CDR2 sequences are MGHRA and YSYEKL. The V segment lost 0 bases and the J segment 1 base; nucleotides outside the gene matches: 4.

In DNA form, the CDR3 reads TGCGCCAGCAGCTTCCGGGACAGGGGGCAAACTGAAGCTTTCTTT. Translating gives CASSFRDRGQTEAFF. This chain uses TRBV5-1 with TRBJ1-1, with TRBD1 matching over 12 bases. CDR1 is SGHRS and CDR2 is YFSETQ in the germline V gene. CDR3 length: 15 residues. After removal of 2 bases from V and 5 bases from J, the junction contained 4 bases not matched to a gene.

The V gene is TRBV5-4, the J gene TRBJ1-2, with 10 bases that match TRBD1. This CDR3 has 14 residues. The germline CDR1 and CDR2 sequences are SGHNT and YYREEE (reference sequence). V gave up 3 bases and J gave up 6 bases; unmatched junction bases: 5. DNA for the CDR3: TGTGCCAGCAGCTCGGGGGGGACAGGGGATGGCTACACCTTC. Translation: CASSSGGTGDGYTF. The full variable domain, rest sourced from reference TRBV5-4 and TRBJ1-2, is ETGVTQSPTHLIKTRGQQVTLRCSSQSGHNTVSWYQQALGQGPQFIFQYYREEENGRGNFPPRFSGLQFPNYSSELNVNALELDDSALYLCASSSGGTGDGYTFGSGTRLTVV.

V usage is TRBV6-6 and J usage is TRBJ2-2; the match to TRBD1 covers 10 bases. V gave up 4 bases and J gave up 4 bases; unmatched junction bases: 6. Germline loops: CDR1 MNHNY, CDR2 SVGAGI (reference sequence). The CDR3 has 16 amino acids. The CDR3 here is CASSSGTGVFTGELFF. The DNA of the CDR3 is TGTGCCAGCAGTTCGGGGACAGGGGTTTTCACCGGGGAGCTGTTTTTT.

V gene TRBV19 combines with J gene TRBJ1-6; D possibly corresponds to TRBD1 (5 bases). Germline V CDR1 and CDR2: LNHDA, SQIVND (reference sequence). V lost 0 bases and J lost 10, with 13 bases in between. CDR3 length equals 15 residues. In DNA, the CDR3 is TGTGCCAGTAGTATAGATCAGCGGGGGGACTCACCCCTCCACTTT. Amino acid sequence: CASSIDQRGDSPLHF. Full variable domain (missing parts from reference TRBV19 and TRBJ1-6): DGGITQSPKYLFRKEGQNVTLSCEQNLNHDAMYWYRQDPGQGLRLIYYSQIVNDFQKGDIAEGYSVSREKKESFPLTVTSAQKNPTAFYLCASSIDQRGDSPLHFGNGTRLTVT.

The chain carries TRBV19 and TRBJ2-7, with TRBD2 as a possible D gene (6 bases). The CDR3 is made up of 13 amino acids. V lost 5 bases and J lost 2, with 10 bases in between. From germline, CDR1 is LNHDA and CDR2 SQIVND (reference sequence). CDR3 protein: CASSDGEAYEQYF. CDR3 nucleotide sequence: TGTGCCAGTAGTGATGGGGAGGCCTACGAGCAGTACTTC. The variable domain in full, completed from reference TRBV19 and TRBJ2-7, reads DGGITQSPKYLFRKEGQNVTLSCEQNLNHDAMYWYRQDPGQGLRLIYYSQIVNDFQKGDIAEGYSVSREKKESFPLTVTSAQKNPTAFYLCASSDGEAYEQYFGPGTRLTVT.

The chain employs TRBV14 and TRBJ1-2; unclear D gene. Per the germline V gene, CDR1 is SGHDN and CDR2 is FVKESK. The CDR3 sequence is 14 residues long. The V gene lost 0 bases and the J gene lost 4 bases, with 9 bases spanning the gap. In DNA form, the CDR3 reads TGTGCCAGCAGCCAAGAATCAGGCTCCTATGGCTACACCTTC. Amino acids: CASSQESGSYGYTF.

The genes are TRBV29-1 and TRBJ2-5, with 14 bases lining up with TRBD2. With V trimmed by 5 bases and J by 4 bases, 6 bases remained unmatched. This CDR3 spans 15 amino acids. The germline CDR1 and CDR2 sequences are SQVTM and ANQGSEA. CDR3 protein: CSVTGTSGSGETQYF. CDR3 bases: TGCAGCGTTACCGGGACTAGCGGGAGTGGAGAGACCCAGTACTTC.

This clone was observed a handful of times. The genes are TRBV28 and TRBJ1-5; D uncertain. Germline values: CDR1 MDHEN, CDR2 SYDVKM. Trimming removed 5 bases at V and 5 bases at J, with 7 bases between. The CDR3 spans 12 residues. The DNA of the CDR3 is TGTGCCAGCAGTGTGAACTATCAGCCCCAGCATTTT. Protein product: CASSVNYQPQHF.

The rearrangement links TRBV6-1 to TRBJ2-3; TRBD1 is a possible D gene (6 bases). The germline V gene has CDR1 MNHNS and CDR2 SASEGT. The germline V and J ends were trimmed by 5 bases and 5 bases, with 11 bases remaining between them. The CDR3 length is 13 residues. CDR3 sequence reads: CASSTGFKDTQYF. DNA of the CDR3: TGTGCCAGCAGTACAGGGTTTAAAGATACGCAGTATTTT.

This rearrangement joins TRBV2 to TRBJ1-5; 7 positions agree with TRBD1. Germline V CDR1 and CDR2: SNHLY, FYNNEI. This CDR3 is built from 18 residues. V dropped 1 base and J dropped 0; count of bases not matched to a gene: 9. As DNA, the CDR3 is TGTGCCAGCAGTGAAGACCCCCGGGACAGCTATAGCAATCAGCCCCAGCATTTT. This encodes CASSEDPRDSYSNQPQHF.

This chain connects TRBV15 to TRBJ1-1, with 7 positions matching TRBD1. The germline V gene encodes CDR1 LNHNV and CDR2 YYDKDF (reference sequence). The CDR3 consists of 14 residues. Germline trimming cut 6 bases from V and 4 bases from J; bases unmatched to any gene: 8. CDR3 in DNA: TGTGCCACCAGTATACAGGGGTTGGGCACTGAAGCTTTCTTT. It codes for CATSIQGLGTEAFF.

The chain uses TRBV30 and TRBJ1-1, with TRBD1 identical over 9 bases. Trimming removed 4 bases from V and 4 bases from J; junction bases left unmatched: 4. The CDR3 totals 13 residues. Per germline, CDR1 GTSNPN and CDR2 SVGIG (reference sequence). The CDR3 loop reads CAWMMGQGTEAFF. DNA of the CDR3: TGTGCCTGGATGATGGGACAGGGCACTGAAGCTTTCTTT.

The chain employs TRBV15 and TRBJ1-2; a possible D gene is TRBD1 (6 bases). Germline CDR1 LNHNV, CDR2 YYDKDF (reference sequence). Deletions cut 1 base from V and 8 bases from J, with 17 bases between. The CDR3 sequence is 15 residues long. The CDR3 region is CATSRGRGDDGGYTF. CDR3 sequence (DNA): TGTGCCACCAGCAGAGGCAGGGGAGACGACGGAGGCTACACCTTC.